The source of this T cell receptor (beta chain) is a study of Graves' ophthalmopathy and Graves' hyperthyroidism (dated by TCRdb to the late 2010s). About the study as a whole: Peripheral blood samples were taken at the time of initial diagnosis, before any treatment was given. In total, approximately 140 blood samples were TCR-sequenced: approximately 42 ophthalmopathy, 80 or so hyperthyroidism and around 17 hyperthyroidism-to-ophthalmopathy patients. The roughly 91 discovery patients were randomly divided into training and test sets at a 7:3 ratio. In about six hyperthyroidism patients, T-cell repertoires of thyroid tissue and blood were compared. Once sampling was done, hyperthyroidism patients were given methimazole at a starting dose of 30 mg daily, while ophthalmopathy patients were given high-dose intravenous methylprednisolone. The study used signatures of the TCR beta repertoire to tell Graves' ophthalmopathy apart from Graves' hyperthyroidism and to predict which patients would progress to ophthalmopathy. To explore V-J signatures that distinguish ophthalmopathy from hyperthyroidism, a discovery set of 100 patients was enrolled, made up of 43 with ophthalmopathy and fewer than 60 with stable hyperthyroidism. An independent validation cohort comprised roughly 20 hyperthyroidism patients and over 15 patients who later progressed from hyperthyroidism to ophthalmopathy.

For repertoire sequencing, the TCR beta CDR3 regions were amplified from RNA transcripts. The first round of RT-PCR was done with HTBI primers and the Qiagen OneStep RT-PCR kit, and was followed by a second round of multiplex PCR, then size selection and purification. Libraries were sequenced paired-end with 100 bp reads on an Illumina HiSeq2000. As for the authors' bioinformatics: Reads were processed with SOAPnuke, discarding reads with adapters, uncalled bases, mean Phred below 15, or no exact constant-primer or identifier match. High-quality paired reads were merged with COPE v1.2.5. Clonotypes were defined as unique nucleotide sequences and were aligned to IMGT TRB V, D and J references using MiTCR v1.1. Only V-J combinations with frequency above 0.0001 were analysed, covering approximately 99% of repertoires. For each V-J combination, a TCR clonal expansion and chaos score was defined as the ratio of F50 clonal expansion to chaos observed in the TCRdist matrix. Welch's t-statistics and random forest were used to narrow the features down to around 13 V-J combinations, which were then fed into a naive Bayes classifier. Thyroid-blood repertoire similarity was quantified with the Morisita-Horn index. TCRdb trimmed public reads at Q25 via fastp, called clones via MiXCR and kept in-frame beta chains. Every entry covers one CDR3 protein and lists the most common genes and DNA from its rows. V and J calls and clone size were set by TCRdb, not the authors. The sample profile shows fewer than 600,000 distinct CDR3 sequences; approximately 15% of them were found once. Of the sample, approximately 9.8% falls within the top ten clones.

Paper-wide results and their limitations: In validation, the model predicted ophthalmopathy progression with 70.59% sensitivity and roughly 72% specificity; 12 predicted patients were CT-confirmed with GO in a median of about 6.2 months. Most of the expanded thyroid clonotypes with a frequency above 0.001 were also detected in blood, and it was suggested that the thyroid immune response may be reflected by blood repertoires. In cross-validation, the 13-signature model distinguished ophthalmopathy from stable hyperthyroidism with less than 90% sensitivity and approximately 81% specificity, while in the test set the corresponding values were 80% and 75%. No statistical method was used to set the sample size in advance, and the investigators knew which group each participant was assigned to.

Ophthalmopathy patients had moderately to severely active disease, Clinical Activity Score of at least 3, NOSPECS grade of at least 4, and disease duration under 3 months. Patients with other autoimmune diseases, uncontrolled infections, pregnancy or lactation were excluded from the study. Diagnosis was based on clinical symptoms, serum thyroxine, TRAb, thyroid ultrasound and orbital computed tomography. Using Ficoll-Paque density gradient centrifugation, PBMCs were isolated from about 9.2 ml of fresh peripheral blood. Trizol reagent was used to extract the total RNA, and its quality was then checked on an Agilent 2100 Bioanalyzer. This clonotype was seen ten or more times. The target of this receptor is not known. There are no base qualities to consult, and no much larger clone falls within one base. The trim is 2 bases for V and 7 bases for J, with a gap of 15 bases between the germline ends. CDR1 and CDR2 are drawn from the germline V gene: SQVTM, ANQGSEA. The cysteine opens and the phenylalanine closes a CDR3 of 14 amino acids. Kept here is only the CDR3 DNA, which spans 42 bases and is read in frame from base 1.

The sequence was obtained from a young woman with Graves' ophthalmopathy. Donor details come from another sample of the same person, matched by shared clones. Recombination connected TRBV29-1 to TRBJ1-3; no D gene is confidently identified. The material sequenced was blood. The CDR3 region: CSVEWEWPRNTIYF. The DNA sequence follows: TGCAGCGTTGAATGGGAATGGCCACGGAACACCATATATTTT.